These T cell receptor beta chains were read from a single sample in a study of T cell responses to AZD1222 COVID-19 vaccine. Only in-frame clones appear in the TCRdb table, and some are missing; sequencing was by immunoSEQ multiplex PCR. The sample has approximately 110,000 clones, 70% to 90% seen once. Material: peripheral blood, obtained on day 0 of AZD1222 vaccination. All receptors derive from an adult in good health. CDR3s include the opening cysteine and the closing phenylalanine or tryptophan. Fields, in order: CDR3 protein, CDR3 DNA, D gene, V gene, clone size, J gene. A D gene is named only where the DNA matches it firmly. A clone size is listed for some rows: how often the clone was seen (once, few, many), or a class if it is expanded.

CDR3: CASSPGGDTQYF
DNA: TGTGCCAGCTCACCAGGGGGAGATACGCAGTATTTT
D: NA
V: TRBV18
size: once
J: TRBJ2-3

CDR3: CASREGLLLMNTEAFF
DNA: TGTGCCAGCCGTGAGGGACTCTTACTCATGAACACTGAAGCTTTCTTT
D: NA
V: TRBV6-1
size: once
J: TRBJ1-1

CDR3: CASSLGRWTGDQETQYF
DNA: TGCGCCAGCAGCTTGGGGCGGTGGACAGGGGACCAAGAGACCCAGTACTTC
D: TRBD1
V: TRBV5-1
size: NA
J: TRBJ2-5

CDR3: CAWSVGTEAFF
DNA: TGTGCCTGGAGTGTGGGTACTGAAGCTTTCTTT
D: NA
V: TRBV30
size: NA
J: TRBJ1-1

CDR3: CASGLVKVWTSDGSTDTQYF
DNA: TGTGCTAGTGGTTTGGTAAAGGTTTGGACTAGCGACGGAAGCACAGATACGCAGTATTTT
D: TRBD2
V: TRBV12-5
size: once
J: TRBJ2-3

CDR3: CASSLAGDSNQPQHF
DNA: TGCGCCAGCAGCCTCGCCGGGGATAGCAATCAGCCCCAGCATTTT
D: NA
V: TRBV5-1
size: NA
J: TRBJ1-5

CDR3: CASSLIGQANSPLHF
DNA: TGTGCCAGCAGTTTAATAGGACAGGCCAATTCACCCCTCCACTTT
D: TRBD1
V: TRBV28
size: NA
J: TRBJ1-6

CDR3: CATTGQGTASSEAFF
DNA: TGTGCCACCACAGGGCAAGGGACAGCATCATCTGAAGCTTTCTTT
D: TRBD1
V: TRBV10-3
size: NA
J: TRBJ1-1

CDR3: CASTETGGANEKLFF
DNA: TGCGCCAGCACCGAGACAGGGGGGGCTAATGAAAAACTGTTTTTT
D: TRBD1
V: TRBV5-1
size: NA
J: TRBJ1-4

CDR3: CASSYSRGGNQPQHF
DNA: TGTGCCAGCAGTTACTCTCGGGGTGGCAATCAGCCCCAGCATTTT
D: NA
V: TRBV6-2/TRBV6-3
size: few
J: TRBJ1-5

CDR3: CASSGDRGHPSQETQYF
DNA: TGTGCCAGCAGTGGGGACAGGGGTCACCCCTCACAGGAGACCCAGTACTTC
D: TRBD1
V: TRBV2
size: NA
J: TRBJ2-5

CDR3: CASSPWGSGSGTDTQYF
DNA: TGCGCCAGCAGCCCCTGGGGTAGCGGGAGTGGCACAGATACGCAGTATTTT
D: TRBD2
V: TRBV5-1
size: NA
J: TRBJ2-3

CDR3: CASSMRDGNTIYF
DNA: TGTGCCAGTAGTATGCGGGATGGAAACACCATATATTTT
D: NA
V: TRBV19
size: NA
J: TRBJ1-3

CDR3: CSVERGSSADTQYF
DNA: TGCAGCGTTGAGAGAGGTTCCTCGGCTGATACGCAGTATTTT
D: NA
V: TRBV29-1
size: NA
J: TRBJ2-3

CDR3: CAGRSSTDTQYF
DNA: TGTGCCGGTCGTTCTAGCACAGATACGCAGTATTTT
D: NA
V: TRBV6-6
size: NA
J: TRBJ2-3

CDR3: CASSLGDISEVGNTIYF
DNA: TGTGCCAGCAGCCTTGGGGACATTTCCGAGGTGGGAAACACCATATATTTT
D: NA
V: TRBV7-8
size: NA
J: TRBJ1-3

CDR3: CASRSWGQGRTEAFF
DNA: TGTGCCAGCAGGAGCTGGGGACAGGGACGCACTGAAGCTTTCTTT
D: TRBD1
V: TRBV2
size: NA
J: TRBJ1-1

CDR3: CASSDLHPSDTQYF
DNA: TGTGCCAGCAGTGATTTGCACCCCTCGGATACGCAGTATTTT
D: NA
V: TRBV6-1
size: NA
J: TRBJ2-3

CDR3: CASSSGRSNYGYTF
DNA: TGTGCCAGCAGTTCGGGACGCTCTAACTATGGCTACACCTTC
D: NA
V: TRBV6-5
size: NA
J: TRBJ1-2

CDR3: CSVVLDLTGLTVPF
DNA: TGCAGCGTTGTCCTGGACTTAACCGGGCTAACGGTACCCTTC
D: NA
V: TRBV29-1
size: NA
J: TRBJ1-2

CDR3: CASSVERLAQYNEQFF
DNA: TGTGCCAGCAGTGTCGAGCGACTGGCCCAATACAATGAGCAGTTCTTC
D: NA
V: TRBV2
size: NA
J: TRBJ2-1

CDR3: CASSSAHGLAGGHTDTQYF
DNA: TGTGCCAGCAGCTCAGCTCATGGACTAGCGGGAGGGCACACAGATACGCAGTATTTT
D: TRBD2
V: TRBV5-6
size: NA
J: TRBJ2-3

CDR3: CASSQDQGSNQPQHF
DNA: TGTGCCAGCAGCCAAGATCAGGGTAGCAATCAGCCCCAGCATTTT
D: NA
V: TRBV4-2
size: NA
J: TRBJ1-5

CDR3: CASRHALRAGGTDTQYF
DNA: TGTGCCAGCAGACACGCCTTGCGAGCGGGCGGTACAGATACGCAGTATTTT
D: NA
V: TRBV27
size: NA
J: TRBJ2-3

CDR3: CASSLGDSGQPQHF
DNA: TGCGCCAGCAGCTTGGGGGACAGTGGTCAGCCCCAGCATTTT
D: TRBD1
V: TRBV5-1
size: NA
J: TRBJ1-5

CDR3: CASSLGSQPLHF
DNA: TGTGCCAGCAGTTTAGGATCCCAACCCCTCCACTTT
D: NA
V: TRBV28
size: NA
J: TRBJ1-6

CDR3: CATNDGQGFPEAFF
DNA: TGTGCCACCAACGACGGACAGGGATTCCCTGAAGCTTTCTTT
D: TRBD1
V: TRBV19
size: NA
J: TRBJ1-1

CDR3: CASSKGLAGGPRREQFF
DNA: TGTGCCAGCAGCAAGGGACTAGCGGGAGGGCCACGCCGTGAGCAGTTCTTC
D: TRBD2
V: TRBV5-4
size: NA
J: TRBJ2-1

CDR3: CASSPQGAVGYGYTF
DNA: TGTGCCAGCTCACCTCAGGGGGCGGTCGGCTATGGCTACACCTTC
D: TRBD1
V: TRBV18
size: NA
J: TRBJ1-2

CDR3: CASSETLPGGYTF
DNA: TGTGCCAGCAGCGAGACCCTTCCGGGGGGCTACACCTTC
D: NA
V: TRBV5-4
size: once
J: TRBJ1-2

CDR3: CAISVSRLQETQYF
DNA: TGTGCCATCAGTGTATCTAGGCTGCAAGAGACCCAGTACTTC
D: NA
V: TRBV10-3
size: NA
J: TRBJ2-5

CDR3: CASSVGVGGPYEQYF
DNA: TGTGCCAGCAGCGTAGGAGTCGGGGGGCCCTACGAGCAGTACTTC
D: NA
V: TRBV9
size: NA
J: TRBJ2-7

CDR3: CASSPFGAGNTEAFF
DNA: TGTGCCAGCAGCCCGTTTGGCGCAGGTAACACTGAAGCTTTCTTT
D: NA
V: TRBV9
size: NA
J: TRBJ1-1

CDR3: CATSDYTSGKGGEQFF
DNA: TGTGCCACCAGTGACTATACTAGCGGGAAGGGTGGGGAGCAGTTCTTC
D: TRBD2
V: TRBV24-1
size: NA
J: TRBJ2-1

CDR3: CASSFNAGGNEKLFF
DNA: TGTGCCAGCAGCTTTAACGCTGGCGGTAATGAAAAACTGTTTTTT
D: NA
V: TRBV7-9
size: NA
J: TRBJ1-4

CDR3: CASSVGGRGAHYEQYF
DNA: TGTGCCAGCAGCGTAGGGGGCAGGGGAGCCCACTACGAGCAGTACTTC
D: NA
V: TRBV9
size: NA
J: TRBJ2-7

CDR3: CASSFHSSEAFF
DNA: TGTGCCAGCAGCTTCCATTCTTCTGAAGCTTTCTTT
D: NA
V: TRBV13
size: NA
J: TRBJ1-1

CDR3: CASSGPWGGASEQFF
DNA: TGTGCCAGCAGCGGACCCTGGGGGGGGGCCAGTGAGCAGTTCTTC
D: NA
V: TRBV9
size: once
J: TRBJ2-1

CDR3: CASRPRLQGLAHNEQFF
DNA: TGTGCCAGCAGACCCCGGCTACAGGGACTAGCGCACAATGAGCAGTTCTTC
D: TRBD2
V: TRBV7-9
size: NA
J: TRBJ2-1

CDR3: CASNRAGADRTSYGYTF
DNA: TGTGCCAGTAACCGGGCCGGGGCGGACCGAACTTCCTATGGCTACACCTTC
D: NA
V: TRBV19
size: NA
J: TRBJ1-2

CDR3: CASSESGTGMNTEAFF
DNA: TGTGCCAGTAGCGAAAGTGGGACAGGGATGAACACTGAAGCTTTCTTT
D: TRBD1
V: TRBV19
size: NA
J: TRBJ1-1

CDR3: CASSKRQGLEGYTF
DNA: TGTGCCAGCAGCAAGCGACAGGGGTTGGAGGGCTACACCTTC
D: TRBD1
V: TRBV7-2
size: NA
J: TRBJ1-2

CDR3: CASSAPPAGYTF
DNA: TGTGCCAGCAGCGCGCCGCCGGCAGGCTACACCTTC
D: NA
V: TRBV9
size: few
J: TRBJ1-2

CDR3: CASSRQNYGYTF
DNA: TGTGCCAGCAGTCGACAAAACTATGGCTACACCTTC
D: NA
V: TRBV28
size: NA
J: TRBJ1-2

CDR3: CATSDSGDRRFYGYTF
DNA: TGTGCCACCAGTGATTCGGGGGACAGACGATTCTATGGCTACACCTTC
D: TRBD1
V: TRBV24-1
size: NA
J: TRBJ1-2

CDR3: CASSQSGQYNSPLHF
DNA: TGTGCCAGCAGCCAATCCGGACAGTATAATTCACCCCTCCACTTT
D: NA
V: TRBV16
size: NA
J: TRBJ1-6

CDR3: CASSQAEPINEQFF
DNA: TGTGCCAGCAGCCAAGCGGAGCCCATCAATGAGCAGTTCTTC
D: NA
V: TRBV7-8
size: NA
J: TRBJ2-1

CDR3: CASSSQGHNSPLHF
DNA: TGTGCCAGCAGTTCCCAGGGCCATAATTCACCCCTCCACTTT
D: NA
V: TRBV6-9
size: once
J: TRBJ1-6

CDR3: CASSLVIGSARTDTQYF
DNA: TGTGCCAGCAGCCTAGTCATCGGGAGTGCGAGAACAGATACGCAGTATTTT
D: NA
V: TRBV11-3
size: NA
J: TRBJ2-3

CDR3: CASSSGRTYGYTF
DNA: TGTGCCAGCAGTTCGGGACGGACTTATGGCTACACCTTC
D: NA
V: TRBV27
size: NA
J: TRBJ1-2

CDR3: CASSTVVAGELFF
DNA: TGCGCCAGCAGCACCGTAGTGGCCGGGGAGCTGTTTTTT
D: NA
V: TRBV5-1
size: NA
J: TRBJ2-2

CDR3: CASSELALYNEQFF
DNA: TGTGCCAGCAGTGAACTAGCGCTTTACAATGAGCAGTTCTTC
D: NA
V: TRBV6-1
size: NA
J: TRBJ2-1

CDR3: CASTGQGGSNQPQHF
DNA: TGTGCCAGTACGGGACAGGGTGGTAGCAATCAGCCCCAGCATTTT
D: TRBD1
V: TRBV19
size: NA
J: TRBJ1-5

CDR3: CASTPGTGRTDTQYF
DNA: TGTGCCAGCACTCCCGGGACAGGACGCACAGATACGCAGTATTTT
D: TRBD1
V: TRBV6-5
size: NA
J: TRBJ2-3

CDR3: CATSRDLQSRGYTF
DNA: TGTGCCACCAGCAGAGATCTACAGTCCCGAGGCTACACCTTC
D: NA
V: TRBV15
size: few
J: TRBJ1-2

CDR3: CSVDREVLYGYTF
DNA: TGCAGCGTTGACAGGGAAGTTCTCTATGGCTACACCTTC
D: NA
V: TRBV29-1
size: NA
J: TRBJ1-2

CDR3: CASRRGGFNEQFF
DNA: TGTGCCAGCAGGCGGGGGGGTTTCAATGAGCAGTTCTTC
D: TRBD2
V: TRBV12-3/TRBV12-4
size: once
J: TRBJ2-1

CDR3: CASGSKGYGYTF
DNA: TGTGCTAGTGGTTCCAAGGGGTATGGCTACACCTTC
D: NA
V: TRBV12-5
size: NA
J: TRBJ1-2

CDR3: CASTSPGSLNEKLFF
DNA: TGTGCCAGTACTTCGCCCGGGAGTCTTAATGAAAAACTGTTTTTT
D: NA
V: TRBV19
size: NA
J: TRBJ1-4

CDR3: CASRHPDRGFDTGELFF
DNA: TGCGCCAGCAGACACCCGGATAGGGGGTTCGACACCGGGGAGCTGTTTTTT
D: NA
V: TRBV5-1
size: NA
J: TRBJ2-2